Given below is one TCR beta chain in context. The sample originates from a study of technical replicates of blood from a handful of donors. V lost 4 bases and J lost 1; bases outside the gene matches: 7. The germline CDR1 and CDR2 sequences are SGHDN and FVKESK. This CDR3 has 15 amino acids. The protocol was immunoSEQ multiplex PCR, while the TCRdb copy is restricted to in-frame clones and leaves out a portion. The table shows approximately 99,000 clones, with 95% occurring only once. Sequences were obtained from T cells isolated from PBMCs. The chain recombines TRBV14 with TRBJ2-7, with 7 bases fitting TRBD1. This TCR was sampled from a human donor in good health. Here the CDR3 reads CASSLRDSPSYEQYF. CDR3 nucleotides: TGTGCCAGCAGCCTCCGGGACAGTCCATCCTACGAGCAGTACTTC. The variable domain in full, with the rest retrieved from reference TRBV14 and TRBJ2-7, is EAGVTQFPSHSVIEKGQTVTLRCDPISGHDNLYWYRRVMGKEIKFLLHFVKESKQDESGMPNNRFLAERTGGTYSTLKVQPAELEDSGVYFCASSLRDSPSYEQYFGPGTRLTVT.